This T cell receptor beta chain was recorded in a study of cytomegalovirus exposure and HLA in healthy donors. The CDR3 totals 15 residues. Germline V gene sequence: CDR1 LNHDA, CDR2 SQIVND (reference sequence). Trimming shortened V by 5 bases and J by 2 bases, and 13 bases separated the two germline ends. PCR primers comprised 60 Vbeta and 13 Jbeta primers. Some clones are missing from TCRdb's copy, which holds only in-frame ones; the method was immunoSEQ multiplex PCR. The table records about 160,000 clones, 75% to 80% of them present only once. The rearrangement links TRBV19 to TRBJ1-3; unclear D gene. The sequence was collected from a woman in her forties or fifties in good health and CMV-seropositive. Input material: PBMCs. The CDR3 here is CASSLPDSPGNTIYF. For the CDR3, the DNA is TGTGCCAGTAGTCTTCCAGATAGCCCTGGAAACACCATATATTTT.